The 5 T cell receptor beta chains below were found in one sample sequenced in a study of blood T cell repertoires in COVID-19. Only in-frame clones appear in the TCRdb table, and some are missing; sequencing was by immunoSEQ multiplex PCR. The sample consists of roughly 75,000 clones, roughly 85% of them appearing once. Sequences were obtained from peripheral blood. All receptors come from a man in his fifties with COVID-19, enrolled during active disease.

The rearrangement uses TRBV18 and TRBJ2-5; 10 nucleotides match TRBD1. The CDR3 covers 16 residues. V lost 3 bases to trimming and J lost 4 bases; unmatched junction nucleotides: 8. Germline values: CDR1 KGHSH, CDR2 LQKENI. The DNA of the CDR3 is TGTGCCAGCTCACCCACGGGGACAGGGGTAACAGAGACCCAGTACTTC. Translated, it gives CASSPTGTGVTETQYF.

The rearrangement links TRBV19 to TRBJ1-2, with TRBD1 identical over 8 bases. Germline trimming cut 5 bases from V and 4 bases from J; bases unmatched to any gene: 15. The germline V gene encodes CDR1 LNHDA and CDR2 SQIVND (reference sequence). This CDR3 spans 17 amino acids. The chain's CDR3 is CASSFPDRVHLAYGYTF. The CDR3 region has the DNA TGTGCCAGTAGTTTCCCGGACAGGGTACATCTTGCCTATGGCTACACCTTC.

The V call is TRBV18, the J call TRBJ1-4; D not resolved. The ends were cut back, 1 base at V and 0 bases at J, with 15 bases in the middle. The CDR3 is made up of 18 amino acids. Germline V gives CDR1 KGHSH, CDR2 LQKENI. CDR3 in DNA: TGTGCCAGCTCACCACAAGTAGTACTTAACCCAACTAATGAAAAACTGTTTTTT. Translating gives CASSPQVVLNPTNEKLFF. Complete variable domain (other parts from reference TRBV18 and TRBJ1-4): NAGVMQNPRHLVRRRGQEARLRCSPMKGHSHVYWYRQLPEEGLKFMVYLQKENIIDESGMPKERFSAEFPKEGPSILRIQQVVRGDSAAYFCASSPQVVLNPTNEKLFFGSGTQLSVL.

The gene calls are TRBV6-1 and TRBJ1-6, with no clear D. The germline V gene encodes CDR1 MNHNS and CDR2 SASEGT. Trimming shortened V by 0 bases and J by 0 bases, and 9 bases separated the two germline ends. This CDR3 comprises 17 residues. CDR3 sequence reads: CASSEARGSSYNSPLHF. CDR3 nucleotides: TGTGCCAGCAGTGAAGCGCGAGGGAGCTCCTATAATTCACCCCTCCACTTT.

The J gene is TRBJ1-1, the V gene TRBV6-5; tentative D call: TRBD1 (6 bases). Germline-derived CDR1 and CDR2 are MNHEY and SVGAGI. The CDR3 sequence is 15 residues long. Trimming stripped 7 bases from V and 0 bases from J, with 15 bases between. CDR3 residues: CASKKDSKMNTEAFF. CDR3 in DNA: TGTGCCAGCAAGAAGGACAGTAAAATGAACACTGAAGCTTTCTTT.